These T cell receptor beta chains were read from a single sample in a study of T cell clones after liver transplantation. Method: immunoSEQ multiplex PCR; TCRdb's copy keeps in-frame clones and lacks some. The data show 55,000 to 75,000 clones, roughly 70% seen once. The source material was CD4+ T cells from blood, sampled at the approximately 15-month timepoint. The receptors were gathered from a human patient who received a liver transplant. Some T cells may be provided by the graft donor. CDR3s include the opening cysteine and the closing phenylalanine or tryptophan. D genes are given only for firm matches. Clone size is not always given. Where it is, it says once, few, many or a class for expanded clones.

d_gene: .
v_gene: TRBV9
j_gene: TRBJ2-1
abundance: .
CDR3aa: CASSPQSGLVYNEQFF
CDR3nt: TGTGCCAGCAGCCCTCAGTCGGGGCTAGTCTACAATGAGCAGTTCTTC

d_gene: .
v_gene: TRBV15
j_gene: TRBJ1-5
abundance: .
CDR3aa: CATSRDSTTNYQPQHF
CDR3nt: TGTGCCACCAGCAGAGATAGCACAACGAATTATCAGCCCCAGCATTTT

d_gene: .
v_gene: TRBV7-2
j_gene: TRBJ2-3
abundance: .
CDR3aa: CASSLRRVDTQYF
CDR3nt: TGTGCCAGCAGCTTGCGGCGGGTTGATACGCAGTATTTT

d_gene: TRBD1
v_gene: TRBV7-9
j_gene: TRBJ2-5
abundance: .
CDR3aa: CASSLGQGAGETQYF
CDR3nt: TGTGCCAGCAGCTTGGGACAGGGGGCTGGAGAGACCCAGTACTTC

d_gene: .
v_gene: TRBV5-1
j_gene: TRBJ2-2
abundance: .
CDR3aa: CASSLRGDGTGELFF
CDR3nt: TGCGCCAGCAGCTTGCGGGGAGATGGCACCGGGGAGCTGTTTTTT

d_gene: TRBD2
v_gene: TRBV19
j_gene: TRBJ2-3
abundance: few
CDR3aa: CASSSGRIPDTQYF
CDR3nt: TGTGCCAGTAGTAGCGGGAGGATACCAGATACGCAGTATTTT

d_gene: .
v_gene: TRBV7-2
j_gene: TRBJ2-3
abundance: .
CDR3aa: CASSLWELGTDTQYF
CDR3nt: TGTGCCAGCAGCTTATGGGAGTTGGGCACAGATACGCAGTATTTT

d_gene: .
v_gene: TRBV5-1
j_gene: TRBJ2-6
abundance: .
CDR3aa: CASSPVLLTPGANVLTF
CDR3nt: TGCGCCAGCAGCCCAGTCCTATTAACCCCTGGGGCCAACGTCCTGACTTTC

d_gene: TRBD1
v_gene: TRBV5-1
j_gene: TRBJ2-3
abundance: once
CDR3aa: CASEIQGAPTDTQYF
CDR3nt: TGCGCCAGCGAGATCCAGGGGGCCCCAACAGATACGCAGTATTTT

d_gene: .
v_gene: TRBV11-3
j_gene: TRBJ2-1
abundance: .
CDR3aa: CASSRGGDRAEFF
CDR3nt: TGTGCCAGCAGCCGCGGGGGAGACAGGGCGGAGTTCTTC

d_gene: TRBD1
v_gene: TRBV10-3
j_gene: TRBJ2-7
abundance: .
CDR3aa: CAIKLSGTGGYEQYF
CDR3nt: TGTGCCATCAAGCTCTCCGGGACAGGGGGGTACGAGCAGTACTTC

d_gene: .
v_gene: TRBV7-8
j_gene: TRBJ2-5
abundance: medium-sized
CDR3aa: CASSLGELETQYF
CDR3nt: TGTGCCAGCAGCTTAGGCGAATTGGAGACCCAGTACTTC

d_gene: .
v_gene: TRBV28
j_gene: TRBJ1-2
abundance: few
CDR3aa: CASSLSNYGYTF
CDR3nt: TGTGCCAGCAGTTTATCTAACTATGGCTACACCTTC

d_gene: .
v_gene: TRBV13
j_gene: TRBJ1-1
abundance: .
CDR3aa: CASSLRGRDAFF
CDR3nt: TGTGCCAGCAGCTTACGGGGGAGGGATGCTTTCTTT

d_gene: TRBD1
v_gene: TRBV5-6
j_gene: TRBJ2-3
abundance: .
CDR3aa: CASRRRTGSTDTQYF
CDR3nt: TGTGCCAGCAGGCGACGGACAGGGAGCACAGATACGCAGTATTTT

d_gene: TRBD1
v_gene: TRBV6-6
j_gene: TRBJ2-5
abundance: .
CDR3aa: CASSTDREVQETQYF
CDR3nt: TGTGCCAGCAGTACCGACAGGGAAGTTCAAGAGACCCAGTACTTC

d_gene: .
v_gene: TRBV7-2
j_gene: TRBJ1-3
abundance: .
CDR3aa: CASSLTTGFTGNTIYF
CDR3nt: TGTGCCAGCAGCTTAACCACAGGGTTTACTGGAAACACCATATATTTT

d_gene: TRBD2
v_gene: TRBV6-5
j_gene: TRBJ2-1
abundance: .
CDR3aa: CASRSPLAGYNEQFF
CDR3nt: TGTGCCAGCAGGAGTCCACTAGCGGGATACAATGAGCAGTTCTTC

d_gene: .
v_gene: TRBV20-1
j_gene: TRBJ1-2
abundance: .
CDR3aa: CSATGLYGYTF
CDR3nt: TGCAGTGCTACCGGACTCTATGGCTACACCTTC

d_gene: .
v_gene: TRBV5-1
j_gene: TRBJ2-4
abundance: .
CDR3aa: CASSGLAKNIQYF
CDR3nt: TGCGCCAGCAGCGGACTAGCCAAAAACATTCAGTACTTC

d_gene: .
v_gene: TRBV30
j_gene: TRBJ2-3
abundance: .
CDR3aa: CAWSVLAGGGITDTQYF
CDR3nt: TGTGCCTGGAGTGTACTGGCAGGGGGGGGAATCACAGATACGCAGTATTTT

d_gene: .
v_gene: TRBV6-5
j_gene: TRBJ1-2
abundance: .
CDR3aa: CASSYPAGSHTF
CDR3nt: TGTGCCAGCAGTTACCCTGCGGGAAGCCACACCTTC

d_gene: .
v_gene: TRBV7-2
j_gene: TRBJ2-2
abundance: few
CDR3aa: CASSLTNTGELFF
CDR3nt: TGTGCCAGCAGCTTGACGAACACCGGGGAGCTGTTTTTT

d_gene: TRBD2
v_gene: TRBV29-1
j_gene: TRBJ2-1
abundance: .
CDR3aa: CSVDAGLASNEQFF
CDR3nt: TGCAGCGTCGACGCGGGACTAGCATCCAATGAGCAGTTCTTC

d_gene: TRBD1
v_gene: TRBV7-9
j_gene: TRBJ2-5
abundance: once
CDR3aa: CASSLARSRGPGETQYF
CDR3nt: TGTGCCAGCAGCTTAGCGCGTAGCAGGGGGCCCGGCGAGACCCAGTACTTC

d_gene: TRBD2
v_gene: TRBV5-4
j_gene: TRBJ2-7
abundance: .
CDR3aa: CASSLVWTSDEQYF
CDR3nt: TGTGCCAGCAGCTTGGTATGGACTAGCGACGAGCAGTACTTC

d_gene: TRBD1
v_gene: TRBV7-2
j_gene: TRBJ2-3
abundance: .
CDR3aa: CASTGADTDTQYF
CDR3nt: TGTGCCAGTACAGGGGCGGACACAGATACGCAGTATTTT

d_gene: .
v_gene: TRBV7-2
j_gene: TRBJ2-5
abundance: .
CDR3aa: CASSLYWETQYF
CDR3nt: TGTGCCAGCAGCTTATACTGGGAGACCCAGTACTTC

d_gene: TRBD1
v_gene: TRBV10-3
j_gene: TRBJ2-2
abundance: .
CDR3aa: CAISEEGTGRGGELFF
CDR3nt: TGTGCCATCAGTGAGGAAGGGACAGGGCGCGGCGGGGAGCTGTTTTTT

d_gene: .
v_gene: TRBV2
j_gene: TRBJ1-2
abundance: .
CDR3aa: CASSDDRGNYGYTF
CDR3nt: TGTGCCAGCAGTGACGACCGGGGTAACTATGGCTACACCTTC

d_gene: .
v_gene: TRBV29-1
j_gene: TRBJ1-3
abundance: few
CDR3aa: CSVGMSSGNTIYF
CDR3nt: TGCAGCGTTGGGATGAGCTCTGGAAACACCATATATTTT

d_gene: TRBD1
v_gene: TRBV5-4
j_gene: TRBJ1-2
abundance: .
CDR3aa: CASSYIWDSYGYTF
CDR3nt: TGTGCCAGCAGCTACATTTGGGACAGCTATGGCTACACCTTC

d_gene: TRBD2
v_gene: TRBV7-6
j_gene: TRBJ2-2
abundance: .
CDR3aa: CASSRSGGAPGELFF
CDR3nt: TGTGCCAGCAGCCGTAGCGGGGGGGCCCCCGGGGAGCTGTTTTTT

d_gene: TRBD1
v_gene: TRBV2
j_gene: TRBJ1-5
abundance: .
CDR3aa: CASREVGQGQPQHF
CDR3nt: TGTGCCAGCAGGGAGGTGGGACAGGGACAGCCCCAGCATTTT

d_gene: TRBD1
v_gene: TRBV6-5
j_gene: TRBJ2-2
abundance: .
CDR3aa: CASGTGITGELFF
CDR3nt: TGTGCCAGCGGGACAGGGATCACCGGGGAGCTGTTTTTT

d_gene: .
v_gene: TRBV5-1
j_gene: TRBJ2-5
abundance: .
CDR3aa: CASSLDRESGTQYF
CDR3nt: TGCGCCAGCAGCTTGGACAGGGAGTCGGGGACCCAGTACTTC

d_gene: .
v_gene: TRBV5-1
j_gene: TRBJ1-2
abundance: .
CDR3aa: CASSLPGQLYGYTF
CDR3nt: TGCGCCAGCAGCCTTCCTGGACAGCTCTATGGCTACACCTTC

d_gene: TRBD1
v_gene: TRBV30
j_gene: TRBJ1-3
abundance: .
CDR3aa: CAGTVGTYSGNTIYF
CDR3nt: TGTGCCGGGACAGTGGGAACTTACTCTGGAAACACCATATATTTT

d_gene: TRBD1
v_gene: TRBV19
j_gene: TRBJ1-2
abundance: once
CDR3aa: CASNPFGQGAFNYGYTF
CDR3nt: TGTGCCAGTAACCCGTTCGGACAGGGGGCGTTTAACTATGGCTACACCTTC

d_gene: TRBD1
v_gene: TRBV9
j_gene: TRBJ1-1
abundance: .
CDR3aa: CASSARPGTGGTSKAFF
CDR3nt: TGTGCCAGCAGCGCTCGTCCCGGGACAGGGGGGACCTCGAAGGCTTTCTTT

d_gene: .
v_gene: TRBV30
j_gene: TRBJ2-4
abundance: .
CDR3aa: CAWSVDYIQYF
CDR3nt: TGTGCCTGGAGTGTAGACTACATTCAGTACTTC

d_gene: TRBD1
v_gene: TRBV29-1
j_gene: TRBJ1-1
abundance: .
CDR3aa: CSVLASTGLTEAFF
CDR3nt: TGCAGCGTCCTAGCCTCGACAGGGTTGACTGAAGCTTTCTTT

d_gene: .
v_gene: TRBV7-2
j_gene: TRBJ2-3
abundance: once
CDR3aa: CASSLGTVTDTQYF
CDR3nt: TGTGCCAGCAGCTTAGGAACAGTAACAGATACGCAGTATTTT

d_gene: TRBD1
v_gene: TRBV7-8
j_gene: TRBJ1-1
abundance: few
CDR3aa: CASSRTTGGAGTRTNTEAFF
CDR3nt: TGTGCCAGCAGCCGAACGACAGGGGGCGCGGGTACTAGGACGAACACTGAAGCTTTCTTT

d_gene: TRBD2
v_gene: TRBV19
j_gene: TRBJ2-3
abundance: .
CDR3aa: CASSLVAGESNTQYF
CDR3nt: TGTGCCAGTAGTCTAGTGGCGGGAGAATCAAATACGCAGTATTTT

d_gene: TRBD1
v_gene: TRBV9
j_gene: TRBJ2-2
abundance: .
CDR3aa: CASSAAGTGLLMNTGELFF
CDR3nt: TGTGCCAGCAGCGCAGCCGGGACAGGGCTACTTATGAACACCGGGGAGCTGTTTTTT

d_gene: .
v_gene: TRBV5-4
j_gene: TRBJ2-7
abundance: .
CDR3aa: CASSLDLGTVEYF
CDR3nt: TGTGCCAGCAGCTTGGATCTTGGGACTGTGGAGTACTTC

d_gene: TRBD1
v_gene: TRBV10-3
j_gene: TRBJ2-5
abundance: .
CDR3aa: CAIKGDSQETQYF
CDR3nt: TGTGCCATCAAGGGGGACAGCCAAGAGACCCAGTACTTC

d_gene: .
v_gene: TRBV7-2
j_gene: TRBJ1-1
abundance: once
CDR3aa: CASSLIPFGGPGNTEAFF
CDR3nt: TGTGCCAGCAGCTTAATCCCGTTCGGGGGGCCTGGGAACACTGAAGCTTTCTTT

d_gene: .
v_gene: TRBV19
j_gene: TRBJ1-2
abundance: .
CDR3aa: CASSPPPGKGLNQGYTF
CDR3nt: TGTGCCAGTAGTCCTCCGCCCGGCAAGGGGCTAAATCAGGGCTACACCTTC

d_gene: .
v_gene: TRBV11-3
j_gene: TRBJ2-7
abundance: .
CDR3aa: CASSPPAAAAYEQYF
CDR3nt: TGTGCCAGCAGCCCCCCGGCAGCAGCGGCCTACGAGCAGTACTTC

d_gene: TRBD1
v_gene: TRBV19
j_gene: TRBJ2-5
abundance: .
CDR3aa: CASSRDRQETQYF
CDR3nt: TGTGCCAGTAGTCGGGACAGGCAAGAGACCCAGTACTTC

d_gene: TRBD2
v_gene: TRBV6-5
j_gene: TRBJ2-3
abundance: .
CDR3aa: CASSTSGSTDTQYF
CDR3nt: TGTGCCAGCAGCACTAGCGGGAGCACAGATACGCAGTATTTT

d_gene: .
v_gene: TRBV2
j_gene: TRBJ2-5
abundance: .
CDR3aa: CASSVRQTQYF
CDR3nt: TGTGCCAGCAGTGTAAGGCAGACCCAGTACTTC